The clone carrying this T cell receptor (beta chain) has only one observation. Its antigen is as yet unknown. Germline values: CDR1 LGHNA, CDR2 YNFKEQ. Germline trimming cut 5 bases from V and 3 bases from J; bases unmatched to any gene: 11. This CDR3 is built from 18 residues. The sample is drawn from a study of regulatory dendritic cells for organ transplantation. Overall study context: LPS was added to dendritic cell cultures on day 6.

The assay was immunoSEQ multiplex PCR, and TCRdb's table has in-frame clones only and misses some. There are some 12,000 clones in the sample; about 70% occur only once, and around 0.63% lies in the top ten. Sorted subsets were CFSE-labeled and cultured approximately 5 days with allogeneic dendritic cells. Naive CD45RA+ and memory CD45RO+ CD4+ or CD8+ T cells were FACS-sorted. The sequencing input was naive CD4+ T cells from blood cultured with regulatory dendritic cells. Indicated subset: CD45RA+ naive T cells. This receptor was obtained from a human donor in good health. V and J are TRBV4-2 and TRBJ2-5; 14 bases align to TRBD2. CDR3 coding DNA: TGTGCCAGCAGCTCCGGGACTAGCGGGGGACCCAGGAAAGAGACCCAGTACTTC. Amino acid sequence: CASSSGTSGGPRKETQYF.